This TCR beta chain originates from a study of identical twins. The study's findings and limits: The more abundant beta clonotypes in cord blood had fewer insertions, and memory repertoires did not show this. Weaker excess sharing between twins was seen in beta out-of-frame sequences.

CDR1 is DFQATT and CDR2 is SNEGSKA in the germline V gene (reference sequence). The CDR3 runs 17 residues. V lost 6 bases and J lost 0; bases outside the gene matches: 11. Every one of the donors was a healthy Caucasian. One entry per CDR3 protein results from TCRdb running MiXCR on the 5' RACE reads. The profile shows approximately 670,000 distinct CDR3 sequences, approximately 6.1% of them singletons. This clonotype was found many times. Its specificity is not known. The specimen sequenced was naive T cells sorted from blood. The TCR comes from a man between 18 and 29 years old in good health. The rearrangement links TRBV20-1 to TRBJ1-5; TRBD1 aligns across 10 bases. The CDR3 DNA follows: TGCAGTGCGGAGGAGGGACAGGGGAAATATAGCAATCAGCCCCAGCATTTT. Its translation: CSAEEGQGKYSNQPQHF.